One and the same sample provided the 28 T cell receptor beta chains below, sequenced in a study of T-cell reconstitution after alpha-beta-depleted transplantation in children (dated by TCRdb to 2016 to 2017). Library generation was performed with PCR. TCRdb shows the sequencer as Illumina HiSeq 2500. TCR libraries were prepared with molecular barcoding, using unique molecular identifiers to normalize TCRbeta repertoire quantification. TCRdb trimmed the raw reads at Q25, called clones with MiXCR and kept productive beta chains. Every CDR3 protein is listed once, alongside the most common genes and DNA of its rows. Present in this sample are hundreds of thousands of distinct CDR3 sequences, roughly 15% of which were seen just once. The top ten constitute approximately 5% of the sample. What this sample's treatment or condition label stands for: allogeneic hematopoietic cell transplantation with graft depleted of TCRalphabeta T cells and CD19 B cells.

Here the sequenced sample was PBMCs, mostly from graft donor cells, taken 360 days after TCRalphabeta/CD19-depleted stem cell transplant. The receptors derive from a male patient under 18 who had a stem cell transplant for acute lymphoblastic leukemia, so the T cells may come from the graft donor.

The chain has TRBV2 and TRBJ2-2; D ambiguous. CDR3 length: 14 residues. CDR1 and CDR2 from the germline V gene are SNHLY and FYNNEI. V lost 3 bases and J 6 bases, leaving 11 bases between the germline ends. The chain's CDR3 is CASSDPVWSGELFF. The CDR3 coding sequence is TGTGCCAGCAGTGACCCAGTTTGGTCCGGGGAGCTGTTTTTT. Full variable domain (missing parts from reference TRBV2 and TRBJ2-2): EPEVTQTPSHQVTQMGQEVILRCVPISNHLYFYWYRQILGQKVEFLVSFYNNEISEKSEIFDDQFSVERPDGSNFTLKIRSTKLEDSAMYFCASSDPVWSGELFFGEGSRLTVL.

The V gene is TRBV6-5, the J gene TRBJ2-7; 7 bases are a match to TRBD2. CDR3 length: 15 amino acids. Germline CDR1 is MNHEY and CDR2 is SVGAGI. The V gene end was trimmed by 2 bases and the J gene end by 1 base; junction bases not matched to a gene: 5. The chain's CDR3 is CASSYGASGSYEQYF. CDR3 DNA sequence: TGTGCCAGCAGTTACGGGGCTAGCGGATCCTACGAGCAGTACTTC.

In its sample, this clonotype was seen once. The CDR3 DNA sequence: TGTGCCAGTAGTATACTGGCGTACATCGGGGAGCTGTTTTTT. It codes for CASSILAYIGELFF. The chain combines TRBV19 with TRBJ2-2, with D unresolved. CDR1 LNHDA and CDR2 SQIVND come from the germline V gene (reference sequence). Trimming stripped 2 bases from V and 7 bases from J, with 11 bases between. The CDR3 runs to 14 residues.

The chain couples TRBV11-2 to TRBJ2-3, with 13 bases identical to TRBD2. With V trimmed by 0 bases and J by 4 bases, 7 bases remained unmatched. Germline-derived CDR1 and CDR2 are SGHAT and FQNNGV. The CDR3 extends over 18 amino acids. Here the CDR3 reads CASSLEDPGLAGPDTQYF. The DNA of the CDR3 is TGTGCCAGCAGCTTAGAGGACCCGGGACTAGCGGGACCAGATACGCAGTATTTT.

V usage is TRBV7-2 and J usage is TRBJ2-4; maybe TRBD2 (6 bases). The germline V gene has CDR1 SGHTA and CDR2 FQGNSA. Trimming cost V 0 bases and J 0 bases, with 12 bases left between them. This CDR3 contains 17 residues. CDR3 in DNA: TGTGCCAGCAGCTTAGCGCGGCAGGGACTAGCCAAAAACATTCAGTACTTC. This codes for CASSLARQGLAKNIQYF.

This clonotype has only a few counts. This sequence joins TRBV7-9 and TRBJ2-1; no definite D call. The CDR3 extends over 13 amino acids. Germline V gives CDR1 SEHNR, CDR2 FQNEAQ (reference sequence). V lost 1 base and J 6 bases, leaving 7 bases between the germline ends. The CDR3 DNA is TGTGCCAGCAGCTTAGGCTATGGCAATGAGCAGTTCTTC. It translates to CASSLGYGNEQFF. Looking up the rest from reference TRBV7-9 and TRBJ2-1 gives the full variable domain: DTGVSQNPRHKITKRGQNVTFRCDPISEHNRLYWYRQTLGQGPEFLTYFQNEAQLEKSRLLSDRFSAERPKGSFSTLEIQRTEQGDSAMYLCASSLGYGNEQFFGPGTRLTVL.

The rearrangement links TRBV21-1 to TRBJ1-2. TRBV21-1 is noted as a pseudogene. The CDR3 is 14 residues long. CDR3 amino acids: CASSKLMANYGYTF. In DNA form, the CDR3 reads TGTGCCAGCAGCAAATTGATGGCTAACTATGGCTACACCTTC.

The chain uses TRBV20-1 and TRBJ1-5, with D possibly being TRBD1 (6 bases). The length of the CDR3 is 16 residues. Trimming removed 0 bases at V and 1 base at J, with 13 bases between. The germline CDR1 and CDR2 sequences are DFQATT and SNEGSKA (reference sequence). This chain's CDR3 is CSARDKGGGSNQPQHF. The CDR3 DNA sequence: TGCAGTGCTAGAGATAAGGGGGGAGGGAGCAATCAGCCCCAGCATTTT.

Ten or more counts support this clonotype. The chain is built from TRBV4-1 and TRBJ2-7; 9 nucleotides align to TRBD1. In germline, CDR1 is MGHRA, CDR2 YSYEKL. The V gene end was trimmed by 1 base and the J gene end by 5 bases; junction bases not matched to a gene: 6. CDR3 length equals 15 residues. In DNA form, the CDR3 reads TGCGCCAGCAGCCAAGCGGACAGGGGAGGGGACGAGCAGTACTTC. Translated: CASSQADRGGDEQYF.

The CDR3 DNA reads as TGCAGCGCCTGGACAGAAGTGGATTATGGCTACACCTTC. This codes for CSAWTEVDYGYTF. This chain uses TRBV29-1 with TRBJ1-2; a weak D match, TRBD1 (6 bases). The CDR3 is made up of 13 amino acids. The germline V gene encodes CDR1 SQVTM and CDR2 ANQGSEA. V was pared by 7 bases and J by 5 bases, with 17 bases between.

CDR3 amino acids: CASSSSGKTNEQYF. CDR3 nucleotide sequence: TGTGCCAGCAGTTCTAGCGGGAAAACGAACGAGCAGTACTTC. This sequence joins TRBV7-9 and TRBJ2-7; TRBD2 agrees at 9 bases. This CDR3 is 14 amino acids long. V lost 6 bases and J lost 5; bases outside the gene matches: 8. The germline gives CDR1 SEHNR, CDR2 FQNEAQ (reference sequence).

The J gene is TRBJ2-7, the V gene TRBV5-4; no clear D. Germline V gives CDR1 SGHNT, CDR2 YYREEE (reference sequence). Trimming shortened V by 0 bases and J by 0 bases, and 4 bases separated the two germline ends. The CDR3 has 13 amino acids. The chain's CDR3 is CASSLAYSYEQYF. In DNA form, the CDR3 reads TGTGCCAGCAGCTTGGCGTACTCCTACGAGCAGTACTTC.

V is TRBV5-1 and J is TRBJ2-1; 10 bases are a match to TRBD2. The trim removed 1 base at V and 6 bases at J, leaving 1 base unmatched. CDR1 and CDR2 from the germline V gene are SGHRS and YFSETQ. CDR3 length: 14 amino acids. CDR3 sequence (DNA): TGCGCCAGCAGCTTGACTAGCGGGGTCAATGAGCAGTTCTTC. The encoded protein is CASSLTSGVNEQFF.

The sample holds a few counts of this clonotype. The chain has TRBV5-1 and TRBJ2-3; possibly TRBD2 for D (5 bases). The CDR3 is 15 residues long. Per the germline V gene, CDR1 is SGHRS and CDR2 is YFSETQ. V lost 0 bases and J 3 bases, leaving 11 bases between the germline ends. CDR3 coding DNA: TGCGCCAGCAGCTTGGAGCGGAGTAAGACAGATACGCAGTATTTT. It translates to CASSLERSKTDTQYF. Based on the CDR3 plus reference TRBV5-1 and TRBJ2-3, the full variable domain is KAGVTQTPRYLIKTRGQQVTLSCSPISGHRSVSWYQQTPGQGLQFLFEYFSETQRNKGNFPGRFSGRQFSNSRSEMNVSTLELGDSALYLCASSLERSKTDTQYFGPGTRLTVL.

This clonotype was observed a handful of times. The genes are TRBV6-5 and TRBJ2-1; D possibly corresponds to TRBD2 (6 bases). The V end was cut by 2 bases, the J end by 7 bases, with 12 bases between. Germline CDR1 reads MNHEY; CDR2 reads SVGAGI. The length of the CDR3 is 14 residues. CDR3 amino acids: CASSYEEGWNEQFF. DNA of the CDR3: TGTGCCAGCAGTTACGAGGAGGGTTGGAATGAGCAGTTCTTC.

Ten or more counts support this clonotype. V gene TRBV5-1 combines with J gene TRBJ2-1; the D gene is possibly TRBD2 (6 bases). Trimming removed 3 bases at V and 0 bases at J, with 16 bases between. The CDR3 covers 17 residues. The germline CDR1 and CDR2 sequences are SGHRS and YFSETQ. The DNA of the CDR3 is TGCGCCAGCAGCTCGTGGGCGGGGTATAGCTCCTACAATGAGCAGTTCTTC. Translating it yields CASSSWAGYSSYNEQFF.

This clonotype showed up just a few times. This chain links TRBV10-2 with TRBJ2-1, with 7 bases that match TRBD2. This CDR3 region has 13 residues. In germline, CDR1 is WSHSY, CDR2 SAAADI. The trim removed 3 bases at V and 9 bases at J, leaving 5 bases unmatched. This CDR3 is CASSDFWEGEQFF. For the CDR3, the DNA is TGCGCCAGCAGTGATTTTTGGGAGGGTGAGCAGTTCTTC.

This clonotype has only a few counts. The chain combines TRBV25-1 with TRBJ2-4; D is undetermined. From germline, CDR1 is MGHDK and CDR2 SYGVNS. V shed 1 base and J shed 1 base, with 14 bases lying between them. The CDR3 length is 17 residues. CDR3 residues: CASSEWVGYPAKNIQYF. For the CDR3, the DNA is TGTGCCAGCAGTGAATGGGTAGGGTACCCGGCCAAAAACATTCAGTACTTC.

Ten or more counts support this clonotype. The chain employs TRBV5-1 and TRBJ2-5; D remains unclear. CDR1 and CDR2 from the germline V gene are SGHRS and YFSETQ. Between the trimmed V and J ends, which lost 4 bases and 2 bases, there was a span of 6 bases. The CDR3 length is 12 residues. The CDR3 DNA is TGCGCCAGCAGCATCCGTCAAGAGACCCAGTACTTC. This sequence encodes CASSIRQETQYF.

This clonotype showed up many times. V is TRBV10-1 and J is TRBJ2-1; 14 bases match TRBD2. Germline loops: CDR1 WNHNN, CDR2 SYGVQD (reference sequence). The J segment lost 8 bases and the V segment lost 3 bases, leaving 6 bases of the junction unmatched. The CDR3 spans 16 residues. CDR3 DNA: TGCGCCAGCAGTGATATGGGACTAGCGGGAGAAGATGAGCAGTTCTTC. This encodes CASSDMGLAGEDEQFF.

J is TRBJ2-1 and V is TRBV29-1; 12 nucleotides line up with TRBD2. The J segment lost 4 bases and the V segment lost 8 bases, leaving 9 bases of the junction unmatched. This CDR3 is 15 amino acids long. The V gene's germline CDR1 is SQVTM and CDR2 ANQGSEA. The CDR3: CSLSPLAGGYNEQFF. CDR3 DNA: TGCAGCCTCTCACCTCTAGCGGGAGGGTACAATGAGCAGTTCTTC.

This clonotype was observed a handful of times. The chain recombines TRBV5-1 with TRBJ2-2; TRBD2 matches at 13 bases. This CDR3 contains 19 residues. V was pared by 0 bases and J by 4 bases, with 9 bases of the junction left unmatched. Germline CDR1 reads SGHRS; CDR2 reads YFSETQ. The CDR3 spells CASSLGRTSGRLGTGELFF. CDR3 nucleotides: TGCGCCAGCAGCTTGGGGAGGACTAGCGGGAGATTGGGCACCGGGGAGCTGTTTTTT.

This clonotype came up a few times. The V gene is TRBV5-8, the J gene TRBJ1-1; 9 nucleotides match TRBD1. The CDR3 is made up of 15 amino acids. V trimming: 4 bases; J trimming: 5 bases; junction bases outside the gene matches: 9. Germline V gene lookup returns CDR1 SGHTS and CDR2 YDEGEE. CDR3 coding DNA: TGTGCCAGCAGCAGTTGGACAGGGGTGGGGACTGAAGCTTTCTTT. It is translated as CASSSWTGVGTEAFF.

V usage is TRBV2 and J usage is TRBJ2-3; D is unclear. With 4 bases removed from V and 2 bases from J, the gap between germline ends came to 10 bases. The CDR3 length is 14 residues. The germline V gene has CDR1 SNHLY and CDR2 FYNNEI. Written as DNA, the CDR3 is TGTGCCAGCAGTGGGCGTCTCTACACAGATACGCAGTATTTT. The encoded protein is CASSGRLYTDTQYF.

This chain joins TRBV2 and TRBJ2-1; 12 bases fit TRBD2. The CDR3 is 18 residues long. The V gene's germline CDR1 is SNHLY and CDR2 FYNNEI. The J segment lost 4 bases and the V segment lost 8 bases, leaving 15 bases of the junction unmatched. As DNA, the CDR3 is TGTGCCAGCCCGAATACTAGCGGGAGGATAAGGGATTACAATGAGCAGTTCTTC. It specifies CASPNTSGRIRDYNEQFF.

The table lists this clonotype with a few counts. This chain links TRBV11-2 with TRBJ2-3; 8 bases match TRBD1. This CDR3 comprises 14 residues. CDR1 is SGHAT, CDR2 FQNNGV, per germline. V lost 7 bases, J lost 6 bases, and 9 bases stayed unmatched. The CDR3 protein is CASTWGQAMDTQYF. In DNA form, the CDR3 reads TGTGCCAGCACCTGGGGACAGGCTATGGATACGCAGTATTTT.

The chain joins TRBV20-1 to TRBJ2-2; D is unclear. V dropped 5 bases and J dropped 3 bases, with 13 bases sitting between them. This CDR3 is 14 amino acids long. The germline CDR1 and CDR2 sequences are DFQATT and SNEGSKA (reference sequence). The CDR3 here is CSAYSRPDTGELFF. DNA of the CDR3: TGCAGTGCTTATAGCCGCCCGGACACCGGGGAGCTGTTTTTT.

This clonotype was picked up a small number of times. The chain has TRBV7-9 and TRBJ1-2, with no clear D. Trimming cost V 2 bases and J 5 bases, with 9 bases left between them. Germline loops: CDR1 SEHNR, CDR2 FQNEAQ (reference sequence). The CDR3 consists of 13 residues. CDR3 DNA sequence: TGTGCCAGCAGCTTAAACGGAGGTTATGGCTACACCTTC. Amino acid sequence: CASSLNGGYGYTF.